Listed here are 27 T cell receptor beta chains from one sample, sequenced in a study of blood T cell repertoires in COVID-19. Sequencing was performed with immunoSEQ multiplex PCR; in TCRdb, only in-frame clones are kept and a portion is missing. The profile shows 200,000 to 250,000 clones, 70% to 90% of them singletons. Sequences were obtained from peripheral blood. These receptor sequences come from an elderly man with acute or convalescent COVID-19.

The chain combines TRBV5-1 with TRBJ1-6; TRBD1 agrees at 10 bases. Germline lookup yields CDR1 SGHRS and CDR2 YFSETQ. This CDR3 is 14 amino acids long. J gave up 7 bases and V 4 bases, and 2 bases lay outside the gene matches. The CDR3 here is CASSRGQGNSPLHF. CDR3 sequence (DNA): TGCGCCAGCAGCCGGGGACAGGGGAATTCACCCCTCCACTTT.

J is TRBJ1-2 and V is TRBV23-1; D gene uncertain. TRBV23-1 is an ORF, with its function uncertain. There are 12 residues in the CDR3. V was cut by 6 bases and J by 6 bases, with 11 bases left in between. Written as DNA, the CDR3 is TGCGCCAGCAGGAAATACAATAATGGCTACACCTTC. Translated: CASRKYNNGYTF.

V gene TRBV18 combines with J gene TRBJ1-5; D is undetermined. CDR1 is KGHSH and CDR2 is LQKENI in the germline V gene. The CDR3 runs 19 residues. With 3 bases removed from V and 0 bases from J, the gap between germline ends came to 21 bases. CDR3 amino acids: CASSPKTGTTGYSNQPQHF. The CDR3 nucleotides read TGTGCCAGCTCACCTAAGACCGGAACGACGGGGTATAGCAATCAGCCCCAGCATTTT.

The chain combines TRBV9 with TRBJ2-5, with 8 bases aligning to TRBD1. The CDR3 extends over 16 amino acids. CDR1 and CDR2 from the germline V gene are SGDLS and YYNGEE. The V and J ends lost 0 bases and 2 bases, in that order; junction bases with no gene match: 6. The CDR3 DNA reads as TGTGCCAGCAGCGTAGGAGGACACAGGGGGCAAGAGACCCAGTACTTC. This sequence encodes CASSVGGHRGQETQYF.

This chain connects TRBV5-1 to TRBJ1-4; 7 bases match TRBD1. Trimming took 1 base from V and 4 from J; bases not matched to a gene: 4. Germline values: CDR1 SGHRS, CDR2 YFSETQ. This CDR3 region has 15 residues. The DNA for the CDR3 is TGCGCCAGCAGCTTGTGGGGACAGAGTAATGAAAAACTGTTTTTT. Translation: CASSLWGQSNEKLFF.

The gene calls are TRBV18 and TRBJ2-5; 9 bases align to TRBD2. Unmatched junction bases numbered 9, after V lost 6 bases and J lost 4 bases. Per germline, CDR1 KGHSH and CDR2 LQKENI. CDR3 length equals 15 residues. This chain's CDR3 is CASSPGREGPETQYF. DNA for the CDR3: TGTGCCAGCTCCCCCGGGCGGGAGGGGCCAGAGACCCAGTACTTC.

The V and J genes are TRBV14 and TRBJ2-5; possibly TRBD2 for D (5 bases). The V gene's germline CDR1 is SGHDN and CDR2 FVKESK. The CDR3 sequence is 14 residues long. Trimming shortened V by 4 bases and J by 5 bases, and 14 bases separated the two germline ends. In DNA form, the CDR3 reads TGTGCCAGCAGCCCGGCCCAAAGGAGGGAGACCCAGTACTTC. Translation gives CASSPAQRRETQYF.

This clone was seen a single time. The CDR3 coding sequence is TGTGCCAGCAGTCGTATGGACCTAGCGGGAGTAAGCACAGATACGCAGTATTTT. It codes for CASSRMDLAGVSTDTQYF. The V gene is TRBV27, the J gene TRBJ2-3; 10 bases match TRBD2. The germline CDR1 and CDR2 sequences are MNHEY and SMNVEV (reference sequence). This CDR3 spans 18 amino acids. The ends lost 5 bases at V and 0 bases at J; junction bases unmatched: 11.

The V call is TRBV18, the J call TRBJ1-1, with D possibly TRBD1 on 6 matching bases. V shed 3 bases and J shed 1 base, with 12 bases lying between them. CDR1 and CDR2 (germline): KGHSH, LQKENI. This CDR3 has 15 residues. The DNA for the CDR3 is TGTGCCAGCTCACCCTTACTCAGGGGGAACACTGAAGCTTTCTTT. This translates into CASSPLLRGNTEAFF.

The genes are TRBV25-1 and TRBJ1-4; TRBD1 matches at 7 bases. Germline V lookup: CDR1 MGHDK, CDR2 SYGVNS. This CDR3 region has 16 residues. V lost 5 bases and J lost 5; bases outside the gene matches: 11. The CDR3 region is CASSPGGDSLNEKLFF. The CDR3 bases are TGTGCCAGCAGTCCCGGAGGGGACAGTCTAAATGAAAAACTGTTTTTT. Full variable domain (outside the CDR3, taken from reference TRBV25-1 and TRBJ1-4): EADIYQTPRYLVIGTGKKITLECSQTMGHDKMYWYQQDPGMELHLIHYSYGVNSTEKGDLSSESTVSRIRTEHFPLTLESARPSHTSQYLCASSPGGDSLNEKLFFGSGTQLSVL.

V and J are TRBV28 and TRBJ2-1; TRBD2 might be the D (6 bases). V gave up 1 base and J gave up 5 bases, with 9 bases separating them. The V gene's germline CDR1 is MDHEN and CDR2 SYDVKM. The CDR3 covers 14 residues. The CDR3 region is CASSLYRRDNEQFF. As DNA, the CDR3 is TGTGCCAGCAGTTTATACCGGAGGGACAATGAGCAGTTCTTC.

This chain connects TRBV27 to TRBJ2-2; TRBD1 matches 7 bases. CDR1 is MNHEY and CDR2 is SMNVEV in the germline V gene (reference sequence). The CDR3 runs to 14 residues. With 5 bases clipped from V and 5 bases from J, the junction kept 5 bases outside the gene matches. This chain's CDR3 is CASSEGQLTGELFF. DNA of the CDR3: TGTGCCAGCAGTGAGGGACAGTTAACCGGGGAGCTGTTTTTT.

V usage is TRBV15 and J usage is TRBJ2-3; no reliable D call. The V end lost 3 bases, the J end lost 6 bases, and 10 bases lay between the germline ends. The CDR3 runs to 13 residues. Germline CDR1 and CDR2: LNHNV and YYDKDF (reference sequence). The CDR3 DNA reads TGTGCCACCAGCAGCCCCCCCGTGGATACGCAGTATTTT. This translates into CATSSPPVDTQYF.

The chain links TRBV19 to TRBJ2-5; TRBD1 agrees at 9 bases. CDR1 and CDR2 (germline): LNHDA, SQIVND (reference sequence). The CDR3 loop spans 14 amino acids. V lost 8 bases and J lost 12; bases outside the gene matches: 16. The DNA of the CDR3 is TGTGCCAGTTCGACCCGGGACAGGGTTACCGGCGAGTACTTC. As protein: CASSTRDRVTGEYF.

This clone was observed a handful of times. CDR3 loop: CASSPDRAGSPLHF. The DNA for the CDR3 is TGTGCCAGTAGCCCCGACAGGGCCGGGTCACCCCTCCACTTT. The rearrangement joins TRBV19 to TRBJ1-6, with TRBD1 matching over 7 bases. CDR3 length: 14 amino acids. Germline V gives CDR1 LNHDA, CDR2 SQIVND (reference sequence). The trim removed 6 bases at V and 10 bases at J, leaving 9 bases unmatched.

The CDR3 sequence is CATTDSDRGINQPQHF. The CDR3 DNA is TGTGCCACCACCGATAGTGACAGGGGGATTAATCAGCCCCAGCATTTT. The rearrangement uses TRBV28 and TRBJ1-5; TRBD1 agrees at 9 bases. CDR3 size: 16 residues. Germline CDR1 and CDR2: MDHEN and SYDVKM. V shed 10 bases, J shed 4 bases, and the junction held 14 bases outside the gene matches. Using reference TRBV28 and TRBJ1-5 for the parts outside the CDR3, the full variable domain is DVKVTQSSRYLVKRTGEKVFLECVQDMDHENMFWYRQDPGLGLRLIYFSYDVKMKEKGDIPEGYSVSREKKERFSLILESASTNQTSMYLCATTDSDRGINQPQHFGDGTRLSIL.

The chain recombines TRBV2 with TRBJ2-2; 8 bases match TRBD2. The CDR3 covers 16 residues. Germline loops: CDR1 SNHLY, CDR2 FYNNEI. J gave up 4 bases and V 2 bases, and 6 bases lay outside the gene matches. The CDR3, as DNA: TGTGCCAGCAGTGAATATCCAGCGGGAGTCACCGGGGAGCTGTTTTTT. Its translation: CASSEYPAGVTGELFF.

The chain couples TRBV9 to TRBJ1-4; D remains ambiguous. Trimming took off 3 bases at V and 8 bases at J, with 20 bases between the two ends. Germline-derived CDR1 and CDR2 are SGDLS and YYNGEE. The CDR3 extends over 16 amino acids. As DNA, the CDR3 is TGTGCCAGCAGCGCCCGAGACTGGGAGGTGGGAGAAAAACTGTTTTTT. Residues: CASSARDWEVGEKLFF.

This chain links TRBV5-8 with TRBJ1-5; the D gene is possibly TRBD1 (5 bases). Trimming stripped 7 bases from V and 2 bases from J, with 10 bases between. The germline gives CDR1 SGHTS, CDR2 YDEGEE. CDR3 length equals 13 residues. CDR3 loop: CASGDSGNQPQHF. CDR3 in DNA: TGTGCCAGCGGGGACTCCGGCAATCAGCCCCAGCATTTT. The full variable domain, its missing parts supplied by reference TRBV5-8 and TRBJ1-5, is EAGVTQSPTHLIKTRGQQATLRCSPISGHTSVYWYQQALGLGLQFLLWYDEGEERNRGNFPPRFSGRQFPNYSSELNVNALELEDSALYLCASGDSGNQPQHFGDGTRLSIL.

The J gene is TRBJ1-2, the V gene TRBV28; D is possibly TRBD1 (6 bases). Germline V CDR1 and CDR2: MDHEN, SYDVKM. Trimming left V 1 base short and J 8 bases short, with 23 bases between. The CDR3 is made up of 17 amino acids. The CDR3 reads CASSLSELRGSLGGYTF. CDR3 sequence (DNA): TGTGCCAGCAGTTTATCCGAACTCAGGGGCAGCCTAGGGGGCTACACCTTC.

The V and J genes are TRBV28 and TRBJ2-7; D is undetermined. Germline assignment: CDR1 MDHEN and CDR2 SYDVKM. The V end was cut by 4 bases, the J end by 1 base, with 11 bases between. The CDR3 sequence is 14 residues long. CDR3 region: CASSYLDGSYEQYF. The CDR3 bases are TGTGCCAGCAGTTACCTAGACGGTTCCTACGAGCAGTACTTC.

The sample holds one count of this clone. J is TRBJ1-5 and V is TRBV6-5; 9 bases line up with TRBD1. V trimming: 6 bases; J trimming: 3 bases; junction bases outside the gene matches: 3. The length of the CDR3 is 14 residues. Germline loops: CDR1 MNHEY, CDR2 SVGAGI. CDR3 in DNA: TGTGCCAGCAGCCGGGACAGGGTCAATCAGCCCCAGCATTTT. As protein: CASSRDRVNQPQHF.

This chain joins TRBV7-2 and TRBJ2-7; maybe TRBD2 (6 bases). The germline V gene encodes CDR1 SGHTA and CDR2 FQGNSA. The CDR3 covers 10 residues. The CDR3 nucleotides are TGTGTGGGGCGGGACTACGAGCAGTACGTC. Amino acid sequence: CVGRDYEQYV.

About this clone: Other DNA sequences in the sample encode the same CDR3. The CDR3 coding sequence is TGTGCCAGCAGCTTGGGACTAGCGGGAACCGGGGAGCTGTTTTTT. Residues: CASSLGLAGTGELFF. The chain uses TRBV7-9 and TRBJ2-2; 13 bases map to TRBD2. V was clipped by 3 bases and J by 5 bases; unmatched bases: 0. Germline assignment: CDR1 SEHNR and CDR2 FQNEAQ (reference sequence). CDR3 length equals 15 residues.

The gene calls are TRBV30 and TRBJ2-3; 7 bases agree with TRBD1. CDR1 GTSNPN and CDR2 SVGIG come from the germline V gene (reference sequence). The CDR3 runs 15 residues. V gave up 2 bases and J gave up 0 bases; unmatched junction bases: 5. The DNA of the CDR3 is TGTGCCTGGAGTTCCGGGACAGCTAGCACAGATACGCAGTATTTT. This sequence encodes CAWSSGTASTDTQYF. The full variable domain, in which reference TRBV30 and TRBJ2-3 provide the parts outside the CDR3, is SQTIHQWPATLVQPVGSPLSLECTVEGTSNPNLYWYRQAAGRGLQLLFYSVGIGQISSEVPQNLSASRPQDRQFILSSKKLLLSDSGFYLCAWSSGTASTDTQYFGPGTRLTVL.

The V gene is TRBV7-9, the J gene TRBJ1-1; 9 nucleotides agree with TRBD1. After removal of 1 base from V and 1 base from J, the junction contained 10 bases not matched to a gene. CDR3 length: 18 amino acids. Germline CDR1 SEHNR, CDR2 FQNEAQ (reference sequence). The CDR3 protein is CASSLGGQGGRGNTEAFF. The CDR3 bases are TGTGCCAGCAGCTTAGGGGGACAGGGAGGCCGTGGGAACACTGAAGCTTTCTTT.

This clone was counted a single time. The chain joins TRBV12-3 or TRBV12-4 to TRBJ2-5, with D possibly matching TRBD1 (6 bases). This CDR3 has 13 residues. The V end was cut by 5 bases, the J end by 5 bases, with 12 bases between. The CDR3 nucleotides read TGTGCCAGCAGTGTACAGGGTGGGGAGACCCAGTACTTC. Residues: CASSVQGGETQYF.